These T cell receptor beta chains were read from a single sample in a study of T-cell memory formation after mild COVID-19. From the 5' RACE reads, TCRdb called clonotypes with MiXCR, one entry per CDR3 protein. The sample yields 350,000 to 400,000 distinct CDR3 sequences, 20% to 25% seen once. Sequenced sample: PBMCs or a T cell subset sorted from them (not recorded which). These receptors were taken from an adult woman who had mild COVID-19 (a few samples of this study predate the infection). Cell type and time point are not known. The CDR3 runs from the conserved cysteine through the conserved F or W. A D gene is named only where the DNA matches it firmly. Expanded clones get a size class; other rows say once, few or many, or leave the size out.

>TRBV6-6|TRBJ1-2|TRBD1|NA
CASSYTGTGGLWGYTF
TGTGCCAGCAGTTACACAGGGACAGGGGGCCTGTGGGGCTACACCTTC
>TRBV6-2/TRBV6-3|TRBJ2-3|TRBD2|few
CASSYQSGRGTDTQYF
TGTGCCAGCAGTTACCAGAGCGGGAGAGGGACAGATACGCAGTATTTT
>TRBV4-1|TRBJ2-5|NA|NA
CASSQAIAGEETQYF
TGCGCCAGCAGCCAAGCAATAGCTGGGGAAGAGACCCAGTACTTC
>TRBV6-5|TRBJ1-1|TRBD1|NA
CASRPSGGRDTEAFF
TGTGCCAGCAGACCATCAGGGGGCCGGGACACTGAAGCTTTCTTT
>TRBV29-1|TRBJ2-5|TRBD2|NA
CSVERAGALQETQYF
TGCAGCGTTGAGCGAGCGGGGGCCTTACAAGAGACCCAGTACTTC
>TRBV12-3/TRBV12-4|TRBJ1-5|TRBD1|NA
CASSKGQGDNQPQHF
TGTGCCAGCAGTAAGGGACAGGGGGACAATCAGCCCCAGCATTTT
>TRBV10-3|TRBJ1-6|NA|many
CAISEFGNSPLHF
TGTGCCATCAGTGAGTTCGGCAATTCACCCCTCCACTTT
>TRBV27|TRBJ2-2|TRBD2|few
CASSSKYLAGDTGELFF
TGTGCCAGCAGTTCCAAATACCTAGCGGGAGACACCGGGGAGCTGTTTTTT
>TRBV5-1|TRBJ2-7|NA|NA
CASSFDQGSEQYF
TGCGCCAGCAGCTTCGATCAGGGTTCCGAGCAGTACTTC
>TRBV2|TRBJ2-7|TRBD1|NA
CASSLRQGGAYEQYF
TGTGCCAGCAGTCTTCGACAGGGCGGAGCCTACGAGCAGTACTTC
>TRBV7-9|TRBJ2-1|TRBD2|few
CASSSGREFLYNEQFF
TGTGCCAGCAGCTCCGGGCGGGAGTTTCTCTACAATGAGCAGTTCTTC
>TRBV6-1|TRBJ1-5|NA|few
CASIQTGNQPQHF
TGTGCCAGCATTCAAACCGGCAATCAGCCCCAGCATTTT
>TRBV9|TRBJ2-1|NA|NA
CASSVVSSYNEQFF
TGTGCCAGCAGCGTAGTAAGCTCCTACAATGAGCAGTTCTTC
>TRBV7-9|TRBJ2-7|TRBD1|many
CASSQGQRFSEQYF
TGTGCCAGCAGCCAGGGACAGAGGTTTAGCGAGCAGTACTTC